These 25 T cell receptor beta chains were sequenced from one sample in a study of CD8+ T cells in alopecia areata. Sequencing templates came from extracted RNA that was reverse transcribed into cDNA. Repertoires were generated with immunoSEQ multiplex PCR, while TCRdb's copy carries only in-frame clones and drops some. The sample contains more than 110,000 clones, under 60% of which appear only once. Material: CD4+ T cells sorted from blood, obtained at week 0. These receptors came from a human donor with alopecia areata.

The chain joins TRBV5-6 to TRBJ2-1; no firm D call. Germline V gene sequence: CDR1 SGHDT, CDR2 YYEEEE. The CDR3 totals 15 residues. Between the trimmed V and J ends, which lost 4 bases and 6 bases, there was a span of 17 bases. The CDR3 DNA sequence: TGTGCCAGCAGCCGCCGTTCCGAACCCGCCAATGAGCAGTTCTTC. Translating it yields CASSRRSEPANEQFF.

This clone was counted a few times. The V call is TRBV7-2, the J call TRBJ2-3; D is perhaps TRBD2 (6 bases). Per the germline V gene, CDR1 is SGHTA and CDR2 is FQGNSA. V was pared by 3 bases and J by 2 bases, with 6 bases between. The CDR3 consists of 13 residues. In DNA, the CDR3 is TGTGCCAGCAGCTTGGACTACACAGATACGCAGTATTTT. Protein sequence: CASSLDYTDTQYF. The full variable domain, its missing parts supplied by reference TRBV7-2 and TRBJ2-3, is GAGVSQSPSNKVTEKGKDVELRCDPISGHTALYWYRQSLGQGLEFLIYFQGNSAPDKSGLPSDRFSAERTGGSVSTLTIQRTQQEDSAVYLCASSLDYTDTQYFGPGTRLTVL.

This clone turned up a few times. Other nucleotide sequences in the sample specify the same CDR3. The CDR3 sequence: CSVDPRGNEQFF. CDR3 sequence (DNA): TGCAGCGTTGACCCACGGGGGAATGAGCAGTTCTTC. The rearrangement uses TRBV29-1 and TRBJ2-1; tentatively, D is TRBD2 (6 bases). V lost 3 bases to trimming and J lost 7 bases, with 10 bases between them. The germline V gene has CDR1 SQVTM and CDR2 ANQGSEA. This CDR3 contains 12 residues.

This clone was counted only a few times. The V and J genes are TRBV29-1 and TRBJ1-1; possible D gene TRBD1, 5 bases. Trimming removed 2 bases at V and 0 bases at J, with 10 bases between. Germline CDR1 and CDR2: SQVTM and ANQGSEA. The CDR3 is made up of 14 amino acids. This CDR3 reads CSVEYGGVNTEAFF. Written as DNA, the CDR3 is TGCAGCGTTGAATACGGGGGGGTGAACACTGAAGCTTTCTTT.

This chain uses TRBV7-2 with TRBJ2-5; D gene ambiguous. The V end was cut by 2 bases, the J end by 1 base, with 8 bases between. The V gene's germline CDR1 is SGHTA and CDR2 FQGNSA. The CDR3 extends over 14 amino acids. The DNA for the CDR3 is TGTGCCAGCAGCTTAAGCCTTCCCCAAGAGACCCAGTACTTC. The encoded protein is CASSLSLPQETQYF.

This chain uses TRBV5-6 with TRBJ1-2; a weak D match, TRBD1 (5 bases). This CDR3 is 16 amino acids long. The ends were cut back, 7 bases at V and 8 bases at J, with 27 bases in the middle. The V gene's germline CDR1 is SGHDT and CDR2 YYEEEE. CDR3 sequence (DNA): TGTGCCAGCCACGGACGATCGGGGACCCGCGGAGCCGGCTACACCTTC. Amino acids: CASHGRSGTRGAGYTF. Full variable domain (outside the CDR3, taken from reference TRBV5-6 and TRBJ1-2): DAGVTQSPTHLIKTRGQQVTLRCSPKSGHDTVSWYQQALGQGPQFIFQYYEEEERQRGNFPDRFSGHQFPNYSSELNVNALLLGDSALYLCASHGRSGTRGAGYTFGSGTRLTVV.

V gene TRBV11-2 combines with J gene TRBJ2-3, with no clear D. The germline V and J ends were trimmed by 4 bases and 3 bases, with 11 bases remaining between them. The CDR3 length is 14 residues. Germline CDR1 SGHAT, CDR2 FQNNGV. CDR3 nucleotides: TGTGCCAGCAGCTACCGCTGGCGGACAGATACGCAGTATTTT. Residues: CASSYRWRTDTQYF.

The chain recombines TRBV6-1 with TRBJ2-7; maybe TRBD2 (6 bases). Germline assignment: CDR1 MNHNS and CDR2 SASEGT. Trimming took off 2 bases at V and 7 bases at J, with 18 bases between the two ends. The CDR3 extends over 15 amino acids. CDR3 sequence: CASSESLARAGEQYF. For the CDR3, the DNA is TGTGCCAGCAGTGAATCCCTTGCGCGGGCGGGGGAGCAGTACTTC.

The V and J genes are TRBV4-3 and TRBJ2-5, with D tentatively TRBD1 (5 bases). The CDR3 is 15 residues long. Trimming took off 7 bases at V and 3 bases at J, with 18 bases between the two ends. CDR1 and CDR2 from the germline V gene are LGHNA and YSLEER. In nucleotides, the CDR3 is TGCGCCAGCAACCCTGTTCTAGGGGCCAAAGAGACCCAGTACTTC. Translation gives CASNPVLGAKETQYF.

The chain links TRBV10-2 to TRBJ2-6; 9 bases line up with TRBD2. The junction had 9 bases not matched to a gene; V was cut back by 1 base and J by 5 bases. This CDR3 region has 18 residues. The germline CDR1 and CDR2 sequences are WSHSY and SAAADI. As DNA, the CDR3 is TGCGCCAGCAGTGAGTTTTTAGCGGGGGCGCAGCGGGCCAACGTCCTGACTTTC. Translating gives CASSEFLAGAQRANVLTF.

This chain uses TRBV30 with TRBJ1-1; D is possibly TRBD1 (6 bases). CDR3 length equals 14 residues. Looked up from germline, CDR1 is GTSNPN and CDR2 is SVGIG (reference sequence). The V end was cut by 4 bases, the J end by 5 bases, with 17 bases between. CDR3 amino acids: CAWKEAAQGTEAFF. CDR3 in DNA: TGTGCCTGGAAGGAGGCAGCCCAGGGGACTGAAGCTTTCTTT.

This clone was seen a handful of times. V gene TRBV4-1 combines with J gene TRBJ1-5; 7 bases fit TRBD1. Germline V gene lookup returns CDR1 MGHRA and CDR2 YSYEKL. CDR3 length: 17 amino acids. V trimming: 6 bases; J trimming: 3 bases; junction bases outside the gene matches: 14. The CDR3 region is CASRSTYPQGNNQPQHF. CDR3 bases: TGCGCCAGCAGATCGACTTACCCACAGGGGAACAATCAGCCCCAGCATTTT.

This clone has a handful of counts. The chain uses TRBV7-9 and TRBJ2-1; D is uncertain. Germline V gene lookup returns CDR1 SEHNR and CDR2 FQNEAQ (reference sequence). V was trimmed by 1 base and J by 0 bases, leaving 10 bases between them. This CDR3 has 16 residues. DNA of the CDR3: TGTGCCAGCAGCTTAGAGGGCTCCTCCTCCTACAATGAGCAGTTCTTC. This translates into CASSLEGSSSYNEQFF.

The chain uses TRBV14 and TRBJ2-1; the match to TRBD2 covers 10 bases. The V gene end was trimmed by 3 bases and the J gene end by 5 bases; junction bases not matched to a gene: 4. Germline CDR1 and CDR2: SGHDN and FVKESK. The CDR3 sequence is 15 residues long. The CDR3: CASSQLAGADNEQFF. CDR3 bases: TGTGCCAGCAGCCAGCTAGCGGGGGCTGACAATGAGCAGTTCTTC. The whole variable domain, filled in from reference TRBV14 and TRBJ2-1, reads EAGVTQFPSHSVIEKGQTVTLRCDPISGHDNLYWYRRVMGKEIKFLLHFVKESKQDESGMPNNRFLAERTGGTYSTLKVQPAELEDSGVYFCASSQLAGADNEQFFGPGTRLTVL.

CDR3 amino acids: CASSPGTENSPLHF. The DNA of the CDR3 is TGTGCCAGCAGCCCCGGGACAGAGAATTCACCCCTCCACTTT. This rearrangement joins TRBV7-9 to TRBJ1-6, with 7 bases that match TRBD1. J lost 7 bases, V lost 5 bases, and 5 bases had no gene match. Germline V gene lookup returns CDR1 SEHNR and CDR2 FQNEAQ (reference sequence). The length of the CDR3 is 14 residues. Full variable domain (remainder filled in from reference TRBV7-9 and TRBJ1-6): DTGVSQNPRHKITKRGQNVTFRCDPISEHNRLYWYRQTLGQGPEFLTYFQNEAQLEKSRLLSDRFSAERPKGSFSTLEIQRTEQGDSAMYLCASSPGTENSPLHFGNGTRLTVT.

This clone was seen a single time. The chain carries TRBV30 and TRBJ1-3; D uncertain. The CDR3 is made up of 12 amino acids. Germline V gene sequence: CDR1 GTSNPN, CDR2 SVGIG (reference sequence). Trimming shortened V by 5 bases and J by 0 bases, and 5 bases separated the two germline ends. CDR3 nucleotides: TGTGCCTGGGTTCGCTCTGGAAACACCATATATTTT. Protein: CAWVRSGNTIYF. Together with reference TRBV30 and TRBJ1-3, the CDR3 gives the full variable domain: SQTIHQWPATLVQPVGSPLSLECTVEGTSNPNLYWYRQAAGRGLQLLFYSVGIGQISSEVPQNLSASRPQDRQFILSSKKLLLSDSGFYLCAWVRSGNTIYFGEGSWLTVV.

The CDR3 DNA reads as TGTGCCAGCAGGGCCGGGACGGCTGGGGCCAACGTCCTGACTTTC. This encodes CASRAGTAGANVLTF. The chain employs TRBV5-4 and TRBJ2-6, with D tentatively TRBD1 or TRBD2 (5 bases each). The V end lost 5 bases, the J end lost 2 bases, and 11 bases lay between the germline ends. The CDR3 contains 15 residues. Germline V lookup: CDR1 SGHNT, CDR2 YYREEE (reference sequence).

This clone was observed a handful of times. CDR3 amino acids: CSVEEQRLNNEQFF. Here the CDR3 DNA reads TGCAGCGTTGAAGAGCAGCGGCTTAACAATGAGCAGTTCTTC. This sequence joins TRBV29-1 and TRBJ2-1, with D possibly matching TRBD2 (5 bases). CDR1 SQVTM and CDR2 ANQGSEA come from the germline V gene. The V end lost 0 bases, the J end lost 5 bases, and 11 bases lay between the germline ends. The CDR3 sequence is 14 residues long.

The V call is TRBV7-8, the J call TRBJ1-2, with 7 bases lining up with TRBD1. This CDR3 contains 15 residues. V lost 0 bases and J lost 2; bases outside the gene matches: 3. Germline V lookup: CDR1 SGHVS, CDR2 FQNEAQ. The CDR3 DNA follows: TGTGCCAGCAGCTTAGCGGAGGGGGCCAACTATGGCTACACCTTC. Translating it yields CASSLAEGANYGYTF. Complete variable domain (other parts from reference TRBV7-8 and TRBJ1-2): GAGVSQSPRYKVAKRGQDVALRCDPISGHVSLFWYQQALGQGPEFLTYFQNEAQLDKSGLPSDRFFAERPEGSVSTLKIQRTQQEDSAVYLCASSLAEGANYGYTFGSGTRLTVV.

Turning to this clone: Additional DNA sequences in this sample encode the identical CDR3. This chain uses TRBV30 with TRBJ2-3; TRBD2 matches at 8 bases. This CDR3 has 12 residues. Per the germline V gene, CDR1 is GTSNPN and CDR2 is SVGIG (reference sequence). Trimming removed 4 bases from V and 6 bases from J; junction bases left unmatched: 3. The CDR3 DNA sequence: TGTGCCTGGACTTCGGGGGGGGATACGCAGTATTTT. As protein: CAWTSGGDTQYF.

The genes are TRBV5-1 and TRBJ1-2; TRBD1 matches 9 bases. Germline CDR1 and CDR2: SGHRS and YFSETQ. The CDR3 is made up of 14 amino acids. V was clipped by 3 bases and J by 0 bases; unmatched bases: 0. DNA of the CDR3: TGCGCCAGCAGCTGGGACAGGGCTAACTATGGCTACACCTTC. It encodes CASSWDRANYGYTF.

V usage is TRBV20-1 and J usage is TRBJ1-2; maybe TRBD1 (5 bases). The germline CDR1 and CDR2 sequences are DFQATT and SNEGSKA (reference sequence). Trimming left V 5 bases short and J 4 bases short, with 8 bases between. The CDR3 contains 11 residues. The CDR3 nucleotides are TGCAGTGCTGCAGGGATCTATGGCTACACCTTC. It encodes CSAAGIYGYTF.

J is TRBJ2-3 and V is TRBV15; a weak D match, TRBD1 (6 bases). The germline V gene encodes CDR1 LNHNV and CDR2 YYDKDF (reference sequence). Trimming removed 0 bases from V and 7 bases from J, with 17 bases in between. The CDR3 runs 16 residues. The CDR3 here is CATSREVPRQGYTQYF. Written as DNA, the CDR3 is TGTGCCACCAGCAGAGAGGTCCCACGCCAGGGGTATACGCAGTATTTT.

The gene calls are TRBV7-9 and TRBJ2-2; a weak D match, TRBD1 (6 bases). V shed 5 bases and J shed 2 bases, with 12 bases lying between them. Germline CDR1 is SEHNR and CDR2 is FQNEAQ (reference sequence). The CDR3 length is 15 residues. The CDR3 reads CASSRNGGNTGELFF. The CDR3 DNA sequence: TGTGCCAGCAGCCGTAATGGGGGCAACACCGGGGAGCTGTTTTTT.

This clone was found a few times. V is TRBV29-1 and J is TRBJ1-1; no reliable D call. Germline CDR1 is SQVTM and CDR2 is ANQGSEA. The V end was cut by 4 bases, the J end by 4 bases, with 10 bases between. The CDR3 runs to 12 residues. The CDR3 sequence is CSVGRESTEAFF. The CDR3, as DNA: TGCAGCGTTGGTCGGGAGAGCACTGAAGCTTTCTTT.